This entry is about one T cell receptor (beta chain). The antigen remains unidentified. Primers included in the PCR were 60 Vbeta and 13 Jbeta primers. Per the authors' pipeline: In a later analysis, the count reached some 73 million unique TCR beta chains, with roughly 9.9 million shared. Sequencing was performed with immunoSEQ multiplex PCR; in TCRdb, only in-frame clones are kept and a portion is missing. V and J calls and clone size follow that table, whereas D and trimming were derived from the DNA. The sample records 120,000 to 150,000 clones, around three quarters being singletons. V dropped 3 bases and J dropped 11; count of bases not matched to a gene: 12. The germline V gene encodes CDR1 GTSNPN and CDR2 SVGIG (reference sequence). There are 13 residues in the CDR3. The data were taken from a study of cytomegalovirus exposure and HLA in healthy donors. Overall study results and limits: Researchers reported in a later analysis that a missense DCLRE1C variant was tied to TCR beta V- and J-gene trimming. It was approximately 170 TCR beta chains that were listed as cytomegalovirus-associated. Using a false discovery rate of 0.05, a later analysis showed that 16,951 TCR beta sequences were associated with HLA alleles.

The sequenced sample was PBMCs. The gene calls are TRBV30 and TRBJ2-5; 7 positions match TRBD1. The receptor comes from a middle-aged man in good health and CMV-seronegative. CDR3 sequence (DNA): TGTGCCTGGAGAACAGGGGTCTCTTGGGAGCAGTACTTC. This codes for CAWRTGVSWEQYF.